The present T cell receptor (beta chain) was sequenced within a study of T cell responses to AZD1222 COVID-19 vaccine. Germline V lookup: CDR1 MDHEN, CDR2 SYDVKM. After removal of 7 bases from V and 2 bases from J, the junction contained 10 bases not matched to a gene. This CDR3 contains 15 residues. Repertoires were generated with immunoSEQ multiplex PCR, while TCRdb's copy carries only in-frame clones and drops some. The data contain roughly 80,000 clones, over 75% of them singletons. This clone appeared a single time. What it recognizes is unknown. Study results and caveats: Females made up more of the donors, who were largely white British, and clonal diversity may have come out too low. The CD4 TCRs associated with vaccination extended across spike and predominated at 160-218 and 743-854.

Source: peripheral blood, taken on day 0 of MenACWY control vaccination. V gene TRBV28 combines with J gene TRBJ2-7, with 8 bases that match TRBD1. This TCR was sampled from an adult in good health. In DNA, the CDR3 is TGTGCCAGCACCCTCGGACAGGGTGCGACCTACGAGCAGTACTTC. It codes for CASTLGQGATYEQYF.